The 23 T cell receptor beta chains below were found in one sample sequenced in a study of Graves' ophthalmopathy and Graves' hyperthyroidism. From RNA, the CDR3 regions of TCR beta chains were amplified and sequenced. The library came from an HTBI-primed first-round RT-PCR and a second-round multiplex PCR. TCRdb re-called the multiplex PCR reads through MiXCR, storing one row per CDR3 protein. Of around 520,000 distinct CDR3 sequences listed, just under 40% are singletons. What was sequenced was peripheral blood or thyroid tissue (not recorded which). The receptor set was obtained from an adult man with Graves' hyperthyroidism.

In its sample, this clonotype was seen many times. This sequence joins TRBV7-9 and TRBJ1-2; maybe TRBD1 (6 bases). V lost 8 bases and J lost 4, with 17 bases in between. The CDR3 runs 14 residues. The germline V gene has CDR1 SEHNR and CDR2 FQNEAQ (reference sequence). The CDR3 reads CASETGGGSYGYTF. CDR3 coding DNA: TGTGCCAGCGAGACTGGGGGGGGCTCCTATGGCTACACCTTC.

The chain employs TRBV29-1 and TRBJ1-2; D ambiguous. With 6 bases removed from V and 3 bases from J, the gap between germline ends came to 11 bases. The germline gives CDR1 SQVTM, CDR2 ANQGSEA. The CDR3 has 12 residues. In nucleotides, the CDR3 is TGCAGCGTAGGGCCCGGGGACTATGGCTACACCTTC. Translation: CSVGPGDYGYTF.

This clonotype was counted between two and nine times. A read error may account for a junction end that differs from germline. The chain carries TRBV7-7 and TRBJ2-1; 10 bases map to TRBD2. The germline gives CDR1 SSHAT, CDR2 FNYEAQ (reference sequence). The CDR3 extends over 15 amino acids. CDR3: CASSLGASGSDEQFF. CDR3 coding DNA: TGTGCTAGCAGCTTAGGGGCTAGCGGGAGCGATGAGCAGTTCTTC.

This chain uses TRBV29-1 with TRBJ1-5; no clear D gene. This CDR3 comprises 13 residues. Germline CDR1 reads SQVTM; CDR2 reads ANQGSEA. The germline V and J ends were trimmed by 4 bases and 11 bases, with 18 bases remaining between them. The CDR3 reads CSVGGGRMETQHF. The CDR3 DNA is TGCAGCGTTGGAGGCGGTAGAATGGAGACCCAGCATTTT.

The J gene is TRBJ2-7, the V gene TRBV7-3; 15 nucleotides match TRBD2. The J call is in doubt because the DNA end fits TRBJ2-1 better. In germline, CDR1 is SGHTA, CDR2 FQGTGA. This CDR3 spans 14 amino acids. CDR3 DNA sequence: TGTGCCAGCAGCCGGACTAGCGGGAGGGATGAGCAGTTCTTC. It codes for CASSRTSGRDEQFF.

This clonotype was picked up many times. The CDR3 is CASSITVTYEQYF. The CDR3 coding sequence is TGTGCCAGTAGTATAACAGTGACCTACGAGCAGTACTTC. J is TRBJ2-7 and V is TRBV19; D ambiguous. Trimming shortened V by 2 bases and J by 2 bases, and 7 bases separated the two germline ends. There are 13 residues in the CDR3. CDR1 is LNHDA, CDR2 SQIVND, per germline (reference sequence).

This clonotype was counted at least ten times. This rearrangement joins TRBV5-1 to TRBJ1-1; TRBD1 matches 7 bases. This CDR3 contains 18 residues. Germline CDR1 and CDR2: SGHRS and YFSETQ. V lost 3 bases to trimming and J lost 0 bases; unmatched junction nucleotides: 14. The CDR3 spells CASSSGLQGSYMNTEAFF. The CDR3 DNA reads TGCGCCAGCAGCTCGGGCCTACAGGGGAGCTATATGAACACTGAAGCTTTCTTT.

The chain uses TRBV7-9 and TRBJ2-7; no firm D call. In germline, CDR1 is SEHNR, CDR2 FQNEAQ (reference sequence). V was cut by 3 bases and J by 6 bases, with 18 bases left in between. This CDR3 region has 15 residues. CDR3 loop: CASSLDPTPSPEQYF. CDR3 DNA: TGTGCCAGCAGCTTGGACCCTACTCCCTCCCCCGAGCAGTACTTC.

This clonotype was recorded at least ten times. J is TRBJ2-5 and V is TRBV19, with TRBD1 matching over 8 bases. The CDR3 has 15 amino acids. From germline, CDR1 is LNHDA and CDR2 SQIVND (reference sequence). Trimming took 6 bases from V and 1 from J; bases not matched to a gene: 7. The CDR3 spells CASRTGQDSQETQYF. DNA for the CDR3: TGTGCCAGTAGGACGGGACAGGATAGCCAAGAGACCCAGTACTTC.

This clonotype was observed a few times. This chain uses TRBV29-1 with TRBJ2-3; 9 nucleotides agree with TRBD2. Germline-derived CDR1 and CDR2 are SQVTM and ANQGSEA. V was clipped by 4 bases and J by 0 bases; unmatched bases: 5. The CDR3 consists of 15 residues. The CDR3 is CSVGGLALSTDTQYF. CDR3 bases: TGCAGCGTTGGAGGACTAGCGTTGAGCACAGATACGCAGTATTTT.

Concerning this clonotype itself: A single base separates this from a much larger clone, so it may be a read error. The CDR3 reads CASSLGGGTPYEQYF. The CDR3 DNA sequence: TGTGCCAGCAGCTTGGGCGGGGGAACCCCCTACGAGCAGTACTTC. V gene TRBV14 combines with J gene TRBJ2-7; 7 nucleotides line up with TRBD2. V lost 5 bases, J lost 2 bases, and 9 bases stayed unmatched. The CDR3 is 15 amino acids. Germline V gives CDR1 SGHDN, CDR2 FVKESK. The complete variable domain, with remaining parts taken from reference TRBV14 and TRBJ2-7, reads EAGVTQFPSHSVIEKGQTVTLRCDPISGHDNLYWYRRVMGKEIKFLLHFVKESKQDESGMPNNRFLAERTGGTYSTLKVQPAELEDSGVYFCASSLGGGTPYEQYFGPGTRLTVT.

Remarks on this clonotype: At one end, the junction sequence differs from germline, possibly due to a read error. The chain's CDR3 is CASSSAGLRASEAF. In DNA form, the CDR3 reads TGTGCCAGCAGCTCAGCGGGACTAAGGGCCTCTGAAGCTTTC. The rearrangement links TRBV7-2 to TRBJ2-6; TRBD2 agrees at 7 bases. The CDR3 extends over 14 amino acids. Germline assignment: CDR1 SGHTA and CDR2 FQGNSA.

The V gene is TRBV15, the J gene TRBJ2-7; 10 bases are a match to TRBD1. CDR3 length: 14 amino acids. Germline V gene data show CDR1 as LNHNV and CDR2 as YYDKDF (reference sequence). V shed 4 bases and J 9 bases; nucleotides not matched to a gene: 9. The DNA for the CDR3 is TGTGCCACCAGCACCGGGACAGGGGCGGGCTGGCAGTACTTC. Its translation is CATSTGTGAGWQYF.

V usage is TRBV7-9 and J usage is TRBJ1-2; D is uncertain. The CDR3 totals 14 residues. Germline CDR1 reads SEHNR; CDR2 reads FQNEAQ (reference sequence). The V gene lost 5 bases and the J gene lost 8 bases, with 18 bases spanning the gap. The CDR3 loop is CASSLHGLAGGYTF. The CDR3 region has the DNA TGTGCCAGCAGCCTCCACGGACTAGCGGGGGGCTACACCTTC.

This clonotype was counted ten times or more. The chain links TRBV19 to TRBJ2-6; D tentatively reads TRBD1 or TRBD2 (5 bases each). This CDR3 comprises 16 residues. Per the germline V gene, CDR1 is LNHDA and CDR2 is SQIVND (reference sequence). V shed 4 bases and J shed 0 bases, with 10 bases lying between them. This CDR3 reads CASSSGGGSGANVLTF. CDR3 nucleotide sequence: TGTGCCAGTAGTAGTGGTGGGGGCTCTGGGGCCAACGTCCTGACTTTC.

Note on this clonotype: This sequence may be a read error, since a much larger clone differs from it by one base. CDR3 protein: CASSGGDQPQHF. The CDR3 nucleotides read TGTGCCAGCAGTGGGGGAGATCAGCCCCAGCATTTT. This chain links TRBV2 with TRBJ1-5; no reliable D call. Germline CDR1 reads SNHLY; CDR2 reads FYNNEI. The CDR3 totals 12 residues. Trimming pared 4 bases from V and 5 bases from J, leaving 6 bases between. Full variable domain (rest looked up from reference TRBV2 and TRBJ1-5): EPEVTQTPSHQVTQMGQEVILRCVPISNHLYFYWYRQILGQKVEFLVSFYNNEISEKSEIFDDQFSVERPDGSNFTLKIRSTKLEDSAMYFCASSGGDQPQHFGDGTRLSIL.

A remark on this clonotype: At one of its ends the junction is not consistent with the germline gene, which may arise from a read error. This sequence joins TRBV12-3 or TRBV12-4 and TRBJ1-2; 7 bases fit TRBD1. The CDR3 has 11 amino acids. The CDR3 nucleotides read TGTGCCAGCAGTTTAACTACTGGGACAGTCTTC. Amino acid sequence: CASSLTTGTVF.

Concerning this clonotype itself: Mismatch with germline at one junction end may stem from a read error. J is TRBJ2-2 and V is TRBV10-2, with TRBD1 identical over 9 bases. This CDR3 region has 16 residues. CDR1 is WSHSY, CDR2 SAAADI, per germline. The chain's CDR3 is CASSYGTGLGTGELFF. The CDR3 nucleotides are TGTGCCAGCAGTTACGGGACAGGGCTAGGCACCGGGGAGCTGTTTTTT.

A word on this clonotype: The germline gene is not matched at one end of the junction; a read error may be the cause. This CDR3 is CASSSDIRRVDAQYF. The DNA for the CDR3 is TGTGCCAGCAGCTCAGACATCCGACGGGTAGATGCGCAGTATTTT. V gene TRBV7-2 combines with J gene TRBJ2-3; no definite D call. The CDR3 covers 15 residues. Germline V gene sequence: CDR1 SGHTA, CDR2 FQGNSA. Looking up the rest from reference TRBV7-2 and TRBJ2-3 gives the full variable domain: GAGVSQSPSNKVTEKGKDVELRCDPISGHTALYWYRQSLGQGLEFLIYFQGNSAPDKSGLPSDRFSAERTGGSVSTLTIQRTQQEDSAVYLCASSSDIRRVDAQYFGPGTRLTVL.

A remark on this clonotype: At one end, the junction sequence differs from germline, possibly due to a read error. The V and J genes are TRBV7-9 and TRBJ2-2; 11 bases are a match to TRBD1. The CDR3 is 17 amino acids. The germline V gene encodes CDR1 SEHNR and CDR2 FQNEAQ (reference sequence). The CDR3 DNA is TGCGCCAGCAGCTTCCGGGACAGGGGGGTTATCACCGGGGAGCTGTTTTTT. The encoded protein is CASSFRDRGVITGELFF.

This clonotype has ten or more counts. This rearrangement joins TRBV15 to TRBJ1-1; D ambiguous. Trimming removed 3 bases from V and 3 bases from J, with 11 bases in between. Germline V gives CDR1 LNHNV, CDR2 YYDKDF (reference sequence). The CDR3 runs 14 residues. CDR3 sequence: CATSRRDTDTEAFF. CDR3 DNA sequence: TGTGCCACCAGCAGGAGGGATACGGACACTGAAGCTTTCTTT.

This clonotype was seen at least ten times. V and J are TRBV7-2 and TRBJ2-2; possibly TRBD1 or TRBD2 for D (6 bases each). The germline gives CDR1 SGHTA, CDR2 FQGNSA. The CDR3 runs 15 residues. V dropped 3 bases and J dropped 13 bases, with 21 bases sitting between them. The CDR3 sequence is CASSFKSGALGGLFF. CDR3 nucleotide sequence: TGTGCCAGCAGCTTCAAATCGGGGGCTCTTGGAGGGCTGTTTTTT.

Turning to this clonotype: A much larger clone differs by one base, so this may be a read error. This CDR3 reads CAGSYIGRREAFF. CDR3 sequence (DNA): TGTGCCGGCAGTTATATTGGACGGCGTGAAGCTTTCTTT. This chain links TRBV5-4 with TRBJ1-1; D not resolved. Germline-derived CDR1 and CDR2 are SGHNT and YYREEE (reference sequence). The CDR3 runs 13 residues.